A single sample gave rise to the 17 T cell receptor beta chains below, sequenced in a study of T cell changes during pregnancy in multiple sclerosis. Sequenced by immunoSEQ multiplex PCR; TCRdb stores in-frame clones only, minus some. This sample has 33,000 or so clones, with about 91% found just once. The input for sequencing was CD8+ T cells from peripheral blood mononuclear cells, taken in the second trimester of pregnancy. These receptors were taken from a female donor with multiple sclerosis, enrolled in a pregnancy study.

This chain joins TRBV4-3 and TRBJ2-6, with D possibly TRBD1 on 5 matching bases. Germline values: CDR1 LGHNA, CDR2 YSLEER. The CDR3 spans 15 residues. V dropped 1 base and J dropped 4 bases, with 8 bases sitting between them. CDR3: CASSQGRAGANVLTF. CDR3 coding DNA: TGCGCCAGCAGCCAAGGCAGGGCCGGGGCCAACGTCCTGACTTTC.

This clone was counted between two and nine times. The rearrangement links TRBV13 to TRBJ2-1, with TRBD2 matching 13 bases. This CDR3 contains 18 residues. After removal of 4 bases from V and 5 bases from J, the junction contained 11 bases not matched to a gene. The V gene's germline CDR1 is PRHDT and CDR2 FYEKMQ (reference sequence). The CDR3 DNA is TGTGCCAGCAGCTCCGGGACTAGCGGGGCTATGAAGAACAATGAGCAGTTCTTC. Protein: CASSSGTSGAMKNNEQFF.

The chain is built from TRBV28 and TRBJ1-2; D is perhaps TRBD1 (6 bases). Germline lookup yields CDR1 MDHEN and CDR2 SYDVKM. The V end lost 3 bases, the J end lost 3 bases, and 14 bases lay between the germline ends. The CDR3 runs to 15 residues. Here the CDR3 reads CASSLGRGDYYGYTF. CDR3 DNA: TGTGCCAGCAGTTTGGGGAGGGGGGATTACTATGGCTACACCTTC.

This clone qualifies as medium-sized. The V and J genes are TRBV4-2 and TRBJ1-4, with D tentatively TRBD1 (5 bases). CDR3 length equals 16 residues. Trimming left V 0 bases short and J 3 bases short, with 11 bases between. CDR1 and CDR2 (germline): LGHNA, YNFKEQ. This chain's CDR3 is CASSQEQAGANEKLFF. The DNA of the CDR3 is TGTGCCAGCAGCCAAGAACAGGCAGGAGCTAATGAAAAACTGTTTTTT.

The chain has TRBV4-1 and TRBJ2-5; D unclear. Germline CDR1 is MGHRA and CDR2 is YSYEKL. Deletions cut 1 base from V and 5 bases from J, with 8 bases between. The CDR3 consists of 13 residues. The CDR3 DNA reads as TGCGCCAGCAGCCAAGTGCCTGAGGAGACCCAGTACTTC. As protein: CASSQVPEETQYF.

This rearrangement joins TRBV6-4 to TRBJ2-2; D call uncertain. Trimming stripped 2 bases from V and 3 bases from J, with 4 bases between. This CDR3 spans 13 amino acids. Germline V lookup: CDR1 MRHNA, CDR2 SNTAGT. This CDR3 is CASSDVDTGELFF. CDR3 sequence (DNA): TGTGCCAGCAGTGACGTAGACACCGGGGAGCTGTTTTTT.

CDR3 in amino acids: CASSRDAHGETQYF. In DNA, the CDR3 is TGTGCCAGCAGCAGGGATGCCCACGGGGAGACCCAGTACTTC. J is TRBJ2-5 and V is TRBV28; maybe TRBD1 (5 bases). The length of the CDR3 is 14 residues. Trimming pared 6 bases from V and 5 bases from J, leaving 16 bases between. Per the germline V gene, CDR1 is MDHEN and CDR2 is SYDVKM.

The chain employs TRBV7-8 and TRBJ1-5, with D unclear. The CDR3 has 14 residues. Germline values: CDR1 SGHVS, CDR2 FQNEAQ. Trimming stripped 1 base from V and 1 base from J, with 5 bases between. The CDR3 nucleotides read TGTGCCAGCAGCTTAGTGGAGAGCAATCAGCCCCAGCATTTT. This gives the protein CASSLVESNQPQHF.

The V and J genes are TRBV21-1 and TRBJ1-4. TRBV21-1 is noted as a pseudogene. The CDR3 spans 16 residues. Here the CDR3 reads CASRTDPVLGNEKLFF. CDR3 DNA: TGTGCCAGCAGAACCGATCCAGTTCTAGGCAATGAAAAACTGTTTTTT.

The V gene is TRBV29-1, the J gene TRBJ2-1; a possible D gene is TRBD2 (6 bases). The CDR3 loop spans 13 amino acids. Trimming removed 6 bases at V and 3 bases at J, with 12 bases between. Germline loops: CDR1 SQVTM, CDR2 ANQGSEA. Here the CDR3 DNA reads TGCAGCGTGCTGGGGGGTCTCTACAATGAGCAGTTCTTC. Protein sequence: CSVLGGLYNEQFF.

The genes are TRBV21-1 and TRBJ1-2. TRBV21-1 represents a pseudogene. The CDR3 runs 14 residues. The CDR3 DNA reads TGTGCCAGCAGCAAAGATGGAGAAAACTATGGCTACACCTTC. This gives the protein CASSKDGENYGYTF.

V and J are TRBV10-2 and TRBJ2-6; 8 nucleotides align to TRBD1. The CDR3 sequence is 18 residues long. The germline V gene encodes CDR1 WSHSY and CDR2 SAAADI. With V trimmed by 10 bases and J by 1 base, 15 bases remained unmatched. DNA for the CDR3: TGCGCCACCGGGAAACATGGGACAGGTTTATCTGGGGCCAACGTCCTGACTTTC. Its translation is CATGKHGTGLSGANVLTF.

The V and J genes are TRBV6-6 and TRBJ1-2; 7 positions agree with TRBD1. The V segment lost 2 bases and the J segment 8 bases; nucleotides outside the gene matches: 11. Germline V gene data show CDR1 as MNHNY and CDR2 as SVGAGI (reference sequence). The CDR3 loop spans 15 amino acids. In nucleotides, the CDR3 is TGTGCCAGCAGTTACCGACAGGGTGGACTAATCGGCTACACCTTC. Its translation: CASSYRQGGLIGYTF.

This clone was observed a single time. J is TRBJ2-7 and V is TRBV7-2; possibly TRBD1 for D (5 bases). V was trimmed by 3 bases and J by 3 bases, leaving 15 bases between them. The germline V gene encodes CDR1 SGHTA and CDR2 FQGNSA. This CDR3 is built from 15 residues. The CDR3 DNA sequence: TGTGCCAGCAGCTTTTGGCAGGGTGGTGACTACGAGCAGTACTTC. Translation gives CASSFWQGGDYEQYF.

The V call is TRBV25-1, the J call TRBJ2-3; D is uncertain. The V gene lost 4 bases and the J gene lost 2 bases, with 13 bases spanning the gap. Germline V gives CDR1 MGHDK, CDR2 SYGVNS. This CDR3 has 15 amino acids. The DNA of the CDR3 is TGTGCCAGCAGTGCGTATGGCGGAATCACAGATACGCAGTATTTT. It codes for CASSAYGGITDTQYF.

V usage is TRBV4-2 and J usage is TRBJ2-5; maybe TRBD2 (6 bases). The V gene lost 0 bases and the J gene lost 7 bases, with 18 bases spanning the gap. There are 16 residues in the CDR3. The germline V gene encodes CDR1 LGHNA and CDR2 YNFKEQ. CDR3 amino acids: CASSQDPGTGAVTQYF. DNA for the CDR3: TGTGCCAGCAGCCAAGATCCGGGCACGGGAGCGGTGACCCAGTACTTC.

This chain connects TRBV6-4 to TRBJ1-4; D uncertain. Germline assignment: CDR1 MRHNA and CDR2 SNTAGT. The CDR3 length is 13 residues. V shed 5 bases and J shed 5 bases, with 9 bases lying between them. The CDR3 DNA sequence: TGTGCCAGCAGTCTACAGACAAATGAAAAACTGTTTTTT. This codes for CASSLQTNEKLFF.